The 20 T cell receptor beta chains presented below share a single source sample, sequenced in a study of blood T cell repertoires in COVID-19. Sequenced by immunoSEQ multiplex PCR; TCRdb stores in-frame clones only, minus some. The sample shows 250,000 to 300,000 clones, roughly 84% of them seen only once. The sample taken for sequencing was peripheral blood. The source is a woman in her late teens or twenties with acute or convalescent COVID-19.

The chain has TRBV6-5 and TRBJ2-2, with D tentatively TRBD2 (6 bases). This CDR3 has 15 residues. Germline-derived CDR1 and CDR2 are MNHEY and SVGAGI. V was pared by 2 bases and J by 7 bases, with 14 bases between. CDR3 residues: CASSYASGAVGELFF. CDR3 nucleotides: TGTGCCAGCAGTTACGCCTCGGGAGCTGTCGGGGAGCTGTTTTTT.

This clone has only one observation. The chain links TRBV29-1 to TRBJ2-5; possibly TRBD1 for D (5 bases). The CDR3 covers 16 residues. The V end lost 1 base, the J end lost 5 bases, and 20 bases lay between the germline ends. The germline CDR1 and CDR2 sequences are SQVTM and ANQGSEA. The CDR3 nucleotides read TGCAGCGTTGAAGGTTCTATTTCAGGGCCAGCGGAGACCCAGTACTTC. Its protein product is CSVEGSISGPAETQYF.

The rearrangement links TRBV6-6 to TRBJ2-7; 12 bases line up with TRBD2. The trim removed 5 bases at V and 1 base at J, leaving 9 bases unmatched. The CDR3 is 17 amino acids. Germline V gene data show CDR1 as MNHNY and CDR2 as SVGAGI (reference sequence). In DNA, the CDR3 is TGTGCCAGCAGTCAAAGACTAGCGGGAGTCGTATCCTACGAGCAGTACTTC. Amino acids: CASSQRLAGVVSYEQYF.

This chain uses TRBV20-1 with TRBJ1-3; D gene unclear. Germline values: CDR1 DFQATT, CDR2 SNEGSKA (reference sequence). The CDR3 runs to 11 residues. The V end was cut by 3 bases, the J end by 8 bases, with 8 bases between. The CDR3 reads CSASFRDTIYF. The CDR3 region has the DNA TGCAGTGCTAGCTTCCGGGACACCATATATTTT.

This chain connects TRBV2 to TRBJ1-3, with 7 positions matching TRBD1. The germline gives CDR1 SNHLY, CDR2 FYNNEI. The CDR3 length is 15 residues. The ends lost 3 bases at V and 2 bases at J; junction bases unmatched: 4. CDR3 nucleotides: TGTGCCAGCAGTGAGTACGGGACAGCTGGAAACACCATATATTTT. Protein: CASSEYGTAGNTIYF.

The rearrangement links TRBV7-9 to TRBJ2-7, with D possibly matching TRBD1 (5 bases). V lost 2 bases to trimming and J lost 6 bases, with 17 bases between them. CDR1 SEHNR and CDR2 FQNEAQ come from the germline V gene (reference sequence). The CDR3 covers 15 residues. The CDR3 sequence: CASSLLSSQGTEQYF. CDR3 nucleotides: TGTGCCAGCAGCTTATTATCTTCTCAGGGAACCGAGCAGTACTTC.

The V and J genes are TRBV6-6 and TRBJ1-2; TRBD1 is a possible D gene (6 bases). Trimming shortened V by 7 bases and J by 1 base, and 19 bases separated the two germline ends. Germline CDR1 is MNHNY and CDR2 is SVGAGI (reference sequence). CDR3 size: 16 residues. For the CDR3, the DNA is TGTGCCAGCAACCTCTTCTGGACAGCCGATAACTATGGCTACACCTTC. Its protein is CASNLFWTADNYGYTF.

This clone showed up just a few times. DNA for the CDR3: TGCGCCAGCAGCCAGAGGGTGGGAAATCAGCCCCAGCATTTT. It is translated as CASSQRVGNQPQHF. The chain joins TRBV4-3 to TRBJ1-5, with D uncertain. Germline lookup yields CDR1 LGHNA and CDR2 YSLEER. The germline V and J ends were trimmed by 3 bases and 4 bases, with 10 bases remaining between them. The length of the CDR3 is 14 residues.

The chain recombines TRBV10-3 with TRBJ1-1, with D perhaps TRBD1 (5 bases). Germline V gene data show CDR1 as ENHRY and CDR2 as SYGVKD. V was cut by 6 bases and J by 7 bases, with 12 bases left in between. This CDR3 is built from 12 residues. CDR3 loop: CAIRALDSEAFF. CDR3 coding DNA: TGTGCCATCAGAGCCCTCGACAGTGAAGCTTTCTTT.

The genes are TRBV9 and TRBJ2-7; weak D call: TRBD1 (8 bases). Germline V CDR1 and CDR2: SGDLS, YYNGEE. The CDR3 consists of 15 residues. V lost 2 bases to trimming and J lost 7 bases, with 19 bases between them. CDR3 sequence (DNA): TGTGCCAGCAGCGTCGACAGGGGAGGGTATGGGGAGCAGTACTTC. This codes for CASSVDRGGYGEQYF.

The J gene is TRBJ2-7, the V gene TRBV23-1; 8 bases match TRBD2. TRBV23-1 is treated as an ORF (open reading frame) with a function not yet certain. There are 16 residues in the CDR3. Trimming took 8 bases from V and 2 from J; bases not matched to a gene: 14. The CDR3 DNA follows: TGCGCCAGCGGACCCTTAACCCGGGAGGGCCCCTACGAGCAGTACTTC. It translates to CASGPLTREGPYEQYF.

The chain links TRBV18 to TRBJ2-2; tentatively, D is TRBD2 (5 bases). Germline CDR1 and CDR2: KGHSH and LQKENI. The CDR3 runs 16 residues. V lost 3 bases and J lost 3, with 14 bases in between. DNA for the CDR3: TGTGCCAGCTCACCGACAAGGACCGGGGACACCGGGGAGCTGTTTTTT. Translated, it gives CASSPTRTGDTGELFF.

The V and J genes are TRBV19 and TRBJ2-1; 11 nucleotides align to TRBD2. The germline V gene has CDR1 LNHDA and CDR2 SQIVND (reference sequence). The CDR3 length is 18 residues. V gave up 1 base and J gave up 9 bases; unmatched junction bases: 14. The CDR3 here is CASSIGAALAGVRGEQFF. The CDR3 DNA is TGTGCCAGTAGTATAGGGGCCGCACTAGCGGGAGTTAGAGGTGAGCAGTTCTTC. Filled out from reference TRBV19 and TRBJ2-1, the complete variable domain reads DGGITQSPKYLFRKEGQNVTLSCEQNLNHDAMYWYRQDPGQGLRLIYYSQIVNDFQKGDIAEGYSVSREKKESFPLTVTSAQKNPTAFYLCASSIGAALAGVRGEQFFGPGTRLTVL.

The chain employs TRBV7-9 and TRBJ2-1; TRBD1 matches 9 bases. Trimming took 5 bases from V and 9 from J; bases not matched to a gene: 8. Germline values: CDR1 SEHNR, CDR2 FQNEAQ (reference sequence). This CDR3 contains 14 residues. CDR3 in amino acids: CASSPGQGLSEQFF. In nucleotides, the CDR3 is TGTGCCAGCAGCCCGGGACAGGGATTGAGTGAGCAGTTCTTC.

This rearrangement joins TRBV7-2 to TRBJ2-5; possible D gene TRBD1, 5 bases. V lost 5 bases to trimming and J lost 5 bases, with 18 bases between them. There are 15 residues in the CDR3. CDR1 is SGHTA, CDR2 FQGNSA, per germline. For the CDR3, the DNA is TGTGCCAGCAGCCCTGGCAGGGCCACACGGGAGACCCAGTACTTC. Protein: CASSPGRATRETQYF.

The chain uses TRBV28 and TRBJ1-3; D perhaps matches TRBD1 (6 bases). The ends were cut back, 6 bases at V and 0 bases at J, with 15 bases in the middle. This CDR3 contains 16 residues. Germline V CDR1 and CDR2: MDHEN, SYDVKM. The CDR3 is CASSNGQSFSGNTIYF. CDR3 DNA: TGTGCCAGCAGCAACGGACAGTCCTTCTCTGGAAACACCATATATTTT. Using reference TRBV28 and TRBJ1-3 for the parts outside the CDR3, the full variable domain is DVKVTQSSRYLVKRTGEKVFLECVQDMDHENMFWYRQDPGLGLRLIYFSYDVKMKEKGDIPEGYSVSREKKERFSLILESASTNQTSMYLCASSNGQSFSGNTIYFGEGSWLTVV.

This clone was seen only once. The chain uses TRBV5-8 and TRBJ1-6; TRBD1 matches 8 bases. This CDR3 has 15 amino acids. The germline gives CDR1 SGHTS, CDR2 YDEGEE. V lost 9 bases and J lost 4; bases outside the gene matches: 9. The CDR3 protein is CATNPRQGYNSPLHF. The CDR3 region has the DNA TGTGCCACTAACCCGAGACAGGGGTATAATTCACCCCTCCACTTT.

V usage is TRBV4-3 and J usage is TRBJ2-3; D is unclear. Between the trimmed V and J ends, which lost 2 bases and 6 bases, there was a span of 12 bases. CDR1 and CDR2 from the germline V gene are LGHNA and YSLEER. The CDR3 spans 14 residues. CDR3 sequence: CASSQRGSKDTQYF. CDR3 coding DNA: TGCGCCAGCAGCCAACGCGGATCTAAGGATACGCAGTATTTT.

This clone was detected a few times. The rearrangement links TRBV28 to TRBJ2-7; 9 bases line up with TRBD2. Germline lookup yields CDR1 MDHEN and CDR2 SYDVKM. J gave up 2 bases and V 4 bases, and 15 bases lay outside the gene matches. This CDR3 has 18 amino acids. Here the CDR3 reads CASSSLQGLSGSAYEQYF. CDR3 sequence (DNA): TGTGCCAGCAGTTCACTCCAGGGGCTTAGCGGGAGTGCCTACGAGCAGTACTTC.

This clone was seen a few times. V is TRBV15 and J is TRBJ2-7; 7 bases map to TRBD1. The CDR3 has 15 amino acids. After removal of 1 base from V and 6 bases from J, the junction contained 9 bases not matched to a gene. Germline V gives CDR1 LNHNV, CDR2 YYDKDF (reference sequence). CDR3 bases: TGTGCCACCAGCAGAGCCCGAGGGACAGCCGGCGAGCAGTACTTC. This gives the protein CATSRARGTAGEQYF.